One and the same sample provided the 17 T cell receptor beta chains below, sequenced in a study of T cell responses to AZD1222 COVID-19 vaccine. The method was immunoSEQ multiplex PCR; TCRdb's version includes in-frame clones alone and lacks a portion of them. The sample consists of 98,000 or so clones, about nine tenths of them appearing once. The input for sequencing was peripheral blood, taken on day 0 of MenACWY control vaccination. The receptors derive from an adult in good health.

This rearrangement joins TRBV7-9 to TRBJ2-3; a possible D gene is TRBD2 (5 bases). Trimming removed 11 bases at V and 4 bases at J, with 10 bases between. Germline CDR1 SEHNR, CDR2 FQNEAQ (reference sequence). CDR3 length: 11 amino acids. The CDR3 is CADGVSDTQYF. The CDR3 DNA reads as TGTGCCGACGGGGTCTCAGATACGCAGTATTTT.

This chain links TRBV4-2 with TRBJ2-5, with D unresolved. The ends were cut back, 0 bases at V and 9 bases at J, with 11 bases in the middle. Germline V gives CDR1 LGHNA, CDR2 YNFKEQ. This CDR3 has 13 residues. The CDR3 protein is CASSQDLWAAQYF. As DNA, the CDR3 is TGTGCCAGCAGCCAAGACCTATGGGCAGCCCAGTACTTC.

The chain links TRBV2 to TRBJ1-1; 8 bases match TRBD1. The V segment lost 6 bases and the J segment 0 bases; nucleotides outside the gene matches: 9. Germline-derived CDR1 and CDR2 are SNHLY and FYNNEI. The CDR3 is made up of 16 amino acids. In nucleotides, the CDR3 is TGTGCCAGCAGGGTACAGGGGGGCCGTTTGAACACTGAAGCTTTCTTT. Protein: CASRVQGGRLNTEAFF.

The CDR3 reads CASSLGYVETQYF. The CDR3 DNA follows: TGTGCCAGCAGCTTAGGTTATGTGGAGACCCAGTACTTC. This chain links TRBV7-3 with TRBJ2-5, with D unresolved. CDR1 and CDR2 (germline): SGHTA, FQGTGA. The CDR3 length is 13 residues. V was clipped by 2 bases and J by 5 bases, with 9 bases between them.

The chain joins TRBV7-2 to TRBJ1-2; the D is unclear. The germline V gene encodes CDR1 SGHTA and CDR2 FQGNSA. With 6 bases removed from V and 8 bases from J, the gap between germline ends came to 22 bases. This CDR3 region has 15 residues. The CDR3 region has the DNA TGTGCCAGCAGGGTCACCGGATCCCGTAAAGGAGGCTACACCTTC. Translation: CASRVTGSRKGGYTF. The full variable domain, rest sourced from reference TRBV7-2 and TRBJ1-2, is GAGVSQSPSNKVTEKGKDVELRCDPISGHTALYWYRQSLGQGLEFLIYFQGNSAPDKSGLPSDRFSAERTGGSVSTLTIQRTQQEDSAVYLCASRVTGSRKGGYTFGSGTRLTVV.

The V gene is TRBV19, the J gene TRBJ2-1; no reliable D call. The CDR3 extends over 15 amino acids. Germline assignment: CDR1 LNHDA and CDR2 SQIVND (reference sequence). V dropped 4 bases and J dropped 1 base, with 11 bases sitting between them. The CDR3: CASSRKTGSYNEQFF. Here the CDR3 DNA reads TGTGCCAGTAGTAGAAAGACTGGGTCCTACAATGAGCAGTTCTTC.

The V and J genes are TRBV3-1 (or the pseudogene TRBV3-2) and TRBJ1-2; unclear D gene. The CDR3 totals 15 residues. The germline V gene encodes CDR1 LGHDT and CDR2 YNNKEL (reference sequence). V lost 1 base and J lost 6, with 15 bases in between. The CDR3 here is CASSQGNRLPHGYTF. DNA for the CDR3: TGTGCCAGCAGCCAAGGAAACAGATTACCTCATGGCTACACCTTC.

V and J are TRBV10-2 and TRBJ2-3, with 13 bases lining up with TRBD2. Per germline, CDR1 WSHSY and CDR2 SAAADI. The CDR3 runs to 21 residues. Germline trimming cut 1 base from V and 0 bases from J; bases unmatched to any gene: 13. In DNA form, the CDR3 reads TGCGCCAGCAGTGAGTTACTGACTAGCGGGGGGCCATCCGGTAGCACAGATACGCAGTATTTT. Translated, it gives CASSELLTSGGPSGSTDTQYF.

The rearrangement links TRBV19 to TRBJ1-4; no clear D. Germline V gene sequence: CDR1 LNHDA, CDR2 SQIVND (reference sequence). This CDR3 has 16 amino acids. The V gene lost 2 bases and the J gene lost 8 bases, with 18 bases spanning the gap. CDR3 amino acids: CASSISLRSRGEKLFF. CDR3 nucleotides: TGTGCCAGTAGTATAAGTCTCCGGAGCCGCGGGGAAAAACTGTTTTTT.

This chain links TRBV2 with TRBJ1-2; TRBD1 is a possible D gene (5 bases). With 4 bases removed from V and 1 base from J, the gap between germline ends came to 19 bases. Germline CDR1 is SNHLY and CDR2 is FYNNEI. The CDR3 extends over 17 amino acids. CDR3 coding DNA: TGTGCCAGCAGTGTTGATGTGGGGTCAGGGAATAACTATGGCTACACCTTC. Its translation is CASSVDVGSGNNYGYTF. The whole variable domain, remainder taken from reference TRBV2 and TRBJ1-2, is EPEVTQTPSHQVTQMGQEVILRCVPISNHLYFYWYRQILGQKVEFLVSFYNNEISEKSEIFDDQFSVERPDGSNFTLKIRSTKLEDSAMYFCASSVDVGSGNNYGYTFGSGTRLTVV.

The chain uses TRBV9 and TRBJ2-7, with 7 positions matching TRBD1. V shed 7 bases, J shed 6 bases, and the junction held 16 bases outside the gene matches. Germline V gene lookup returns CDR1 SGDLS and CDR2 YYNGEE. CDR3 size: 15 residues. CDR3 in DNA: TGTGCCAGCGGAACCACAGGGGCCCCGATGGGCGAGCAGTACTTC. Its protein product is CASGTTGAPMGEQYF.

The genes are TRBV11-2 and TRBJ2-5; D ambiguous. In germline, CDR1 is SGHAT, CDR2 FQNNGV. The V and J ends lost 1 base and 2 bases respectively, with 8 bases between them. The CDR3 covers 14 residues. The CDR3 sequence is CASSLVDQQETQYF. The CDR3, as DNA: TGTGCCAGCAGCTTAGTCGATCAGCAAGAGACCCAGTACTTC.

The chain carries TRBV24-1 and TRBJ1-5, with D hard to call. Germline CDR1 KGHDR, CDR2 SFDVKD. CDR3 length: 14 amino acids. Trimming shortened V by 0 bases and J by 0 bases, and 2 bases separated the two germline ends. CDR3: CATSDLDSNQPQHF. In DNA, the CDR3 is TGTGCCACCAGTGATTTGGATAGCAATCAGCCCCAGCATTTT.

J is TRBJ2-1 and V is TRBV18; D is possibly TRBD1 (6 bases). CDR1 KGHSH and CDR2 LQKENI come from the germline V gene. V lost 6 bases and J lost 0, with 12 bases in between. This CDR3 comprises 15 residues. The CDR3 protein is CASSKGGSSYNEQFF. CDR3 sequence (DNA): TGTGCCAGCTCCAAAGGGGGAAGCTCCTACAATGAGCAGTTCTTC.

This CDR3 reads CAWTVLRTSGLRDTQYF. CDR3 nucleotides: TGTGCCTGGACTGTACTCAGGACTAGCGGGTTGAGGGATACGCAGTATTTT. V gene TRBV30 combines with J gene TRBJ2-3; the match to TRBD2 covers 11 bases. CDR1 and CDR2 (germline): GTSNPN, SVGIG (reference sequence). The length of the CDR3 is 17 residues. With 4 bases clipped from V and 6 bases from J, the junction kept 15 bases outside the gene matches.

This sequence joins TRBV30 and TRBJ1-3; D is undetermined. There are 14 residues in the CDR3. The ends were cut back, 8 bases at V and 2 bases at J, with 16 bases in the middle. Germline V lookup: CDR1 GTSNPN, CDR2 SVGIG (reference sequence). CDR3 DNA: TGTGCCGGCCGGATGTGGGCCCCTGGAAACACCATATATTTT. Translation: CAGRMWAPGNTIYF.

The chain recombines TRBV7-9 with TRBJ2-5, with D perhaps TRBD1 (5 bases). The CDR3 has 14 residues. V shed 3 bases and J shed 5 bases, with 13 bases lying between them. Germline V gives CDR1 SEHNR, CDR2 FQNEAQ (reference sequence). The CDR3 loop is CASSLGGAWETQYF. DNA for the CDR3: TGTGCCAGCAGCTTGGGTGGGGCTTGGGAGACCCAGTACTTC.